The 2 T cell receptor beta chains below all came from one sample that was sequenced in a study of blood T cell repertoires in COVID-19. Here immunoSEQ multiplex PCR was the method, and the copy in TCRdb shows in-frame clones only, minus some. The sample lists 100,000 or so clones; around 66% were seen once. The sample consisted of peripheral blood. These receptors originate from an elderly man with acute or convalescent COVID-19.

The chain combines TRBV18 with TRBJ1-2; D remains ambiguous. Trimming shortened V by 3 bases and J by 0 bases, and 5 bases separated the two germline ends. The CDR3 sequence is 13 residues long. Germline lookup yields CDR1 KGHSH and CDR2 LQKENI. For the CDR3, the DNA is TGTGCCAGCTCACCGGAGGCTAACTATGGCTACACCTTC. This gives the protein CASSPEANYGYTF. Using reference TRBV18 and TRBJ1-2 for the parts outside the CDR3, the full variable domain is NAGVMQNPRHLVRRRGQEARLRCSPMKGHSHVYWYRQLPEEGLKFMVYLQKENIIDESGMPKERFSAEFPKEGPSILRIQQVVRGDSAAYFCASSPEANYGYTFGSGTRLTVV.

The chain carries TRBV11-2 and TRBJ2-7, with 15 bases aligning to TRBD2. Germline V gene sequence: CDR1 SGHAT, CDR2 FQNNGV. The CDR3 extends over 16 amino acids. V dropped 6 bases and J dropped 4; count of bases not matched to a gene: 7. CDR3 coding DNA: TGTGCCAGCAGTTCCCGGACTAGCGGGAGGGTATACGAGCAGTACTTC. This encodes CASSSRTSGRVYEQYF.